This T cell receptor beta chain was profiled in a study of response to subunit inactivated influenza vaccine. TCRdb passed the RT-PCR reads through MiXCR, listing each CDR3 protein once. The table shows about 570,000 distinct CDR3 sequences, with approximately 10% occurring only once. Germline values: CDR1 SGDLS, CDR2 YYNGEE. Deletions cut 3 bases from V and 9 bases from J, with 10 bases between. The CDR3 totals 13 residues. This clonotype was counted many times. The same specimen was also included in a second study, on T cells expressing NK-cell markers. As that report states: UMI-tagged 5'RACE template switching yielded the TCR beta cDNA. The authors sequenced eight donors, of whom seven were HCMV-seropositive and one was seronegative. For about six donors, the dominant NKG2C+ clonotypes made up roughly 1.0-7.5% of their CD8+ T cells. A handful of donors likewise had their CD3+CD56-NKG2C+ fraction led by these clonotypes. Clarity on HCMV specificity was lacking for the expanded NKG2C+ T cell clones.

The clonotype originates from a man aged 50 to 59 who received an inactivated influenza vaccine. The chain has TRBV9 and TRBJ1-6; perhaps TRBD1 as D (5 bases). The specimen was PBMCs from blood, collected on the day of vaccination. CDR3 residues: CASSGGERSPLHF. In DNA form, the CDR3 reads TGTGCCAGCAGCGGGGGGGAACGTTCACCCCTCCACTTT.